The TCR beta chain under discussion was sequenced for a study of T cell responses to AZD1222 COVID-19 vaccine. Study findings and constraints: Among vaccine-associated CD4 TCRs, coverage spanned spike, with dominance at 160-218 and 743-854. White British donors predominated, females outnumbered males, and clonal diversity was possibly underestimated.

Clones were sequenced by immunoSEQ multiplex PCR, and TCRdb holds only the in-frame ones, with some missing. The data show around 120,000 clones, with 75% to 90% seen just once and approximately 7.1% held by the top ten. Concerning this clone: Its antigen is undetermined.

The germline V and J ends were trimmed by 6 bases and 4 bases, with 21 bases remaining between them. This CDR3 has 16 amino acids. The germline V gene has CDR1 LGHDT and CDR2 YNNKEL (reference sequence). This sequence originates from an adult who received the AZD1222 COVID-19 vaccine. This material consisted of peripheral blood, taken 28 days after the second AZD1222 dose. The rearrangement uses TRBV3-1 (or the pseudogene TRBV3-2) and TRBJ1-2, with a weak D call TRBD1 (5 bases). The CDR3 sequence is CASSPLDPSRVYGYTF. The DNA of the CDR3 is TGTGCCAGCAGTCCTCTTGATCCATCCAGGGTCTATGGCTACACCTTC.